What follows are 22 T cell receptor beta chains derived from one specimen sequenced in a study of control samples from healthy donors and cancer patients. The repertoire was sequenced with immunoSEQ multiplex PCR; TCRdb's copy has only in-frame clones and lacks some. Of around 100,000 clones listed, approximately 90% are singletons. Sequenced material: blood. The receptors come from a woman between 18 and 29 years old in good health.

The chain carries TRBV19 and TRBJ1-5; D unresolved. The ends were cut back, 7 bases at V and 0 bases at J, with 13 bases in the middle. CDR3 length equals 15 residues. CDR1 and CDR2 from the germline V gene are LNHDA and SQIVND (reference sequence). CDR3 region: CASNQQRYSNQPQHF. The CDR3 bases are TGTGCCAGTAATCAACAGAGATATAGCAATCAGCCCCAGCATTTT.

The J gene is TRBJ1-1, the V gene TRBV11-3; D is undetermined. Germline loops: CDR1 SGHNT, CDR2 YENEEA. V shed 6 bases and J shed 8 bases, with 13 bases lying between them. The CDR3 is 12 residues long. CDR3 loop: CASSNGRGEAFF. The CDR3 nucleotides are TGTGCCAGCAGTAACGGTCGAGGCGAAGCTTTCTTT. Full variable domain (remainder filled in from reference TRBV11-3 and TRBJ1-1): EAGVVQSPRYKIIEKKQPVAFWCNPISGHNTLYWYLQNLGQGPELLIRYENEEAVDDSQLPKDRFSAERLKGVDSTLKIQPAELGDSAVYLCASSNGRGEAFFGQGTRLTVV.

V gene TRBV6-2 or TRBV6-3 combines with J gene TRBJ1-6; D unresolved. The CDR3 runs to 12 residues. V gave up 2 bases and J gave up 9 bases, with 5 bases separating them. Germline values: CDR1 MNHEY, CDR2 SVGEGT. The CDR3 loop is CASSYVGSPLHF. CDR3 bases: TGTGCCAGCAGTTACGTGGGTTCACCCCTCCACTTT.

The genes are TRBV6-5 and TRBJ1-1; 9 bases map to TRBD1. This CDR3 has 14 residues. CDR1 is MNHEY and CDR2 is SVGAGI in the germline V gene. The junction had 5 bases not matched to a gene; V was cut back by 4 bases and J by 5 bases. The CDR3 nucleotides read TGTGCCAGCAGTTCCATGACAGGGGGAACTGAAGCTTTCTTT. It is translated as CASSSMTGGTEAFF.

The sample holds a few counts of this clone. This chain links TRBV5-1 with TRBJ2-5; 7 bases are a match to TRBD1. The CDR3 spans 13 residues. The J segment lost 4 bases and the V segment lost 4 bases, leaving 4 bases of the junction unmatched. The V gene's germline CDR1 is SGHRS and CDR2 YFSETQ. The CDR3 reads CASSGDSRETQYF. The CDR3, as DNA: TGCGCCAGCAGCGGGGACAGCCGAGAGACCCAGTACTTC. Together with reference TRBV5-1 and TRBJ2-5, the CDR3 gives the full variable domain: KAGVTQTPRYLIKTRGQQVTLSCSPISGHRSVSWYQQTPGQGLQFLFEYFSETQRNKGNFPGRFSGRQFSNSRSEMNVSTLELGDSALYLCASSGDSRETQYFGPGTRLLVL.

The gene calls are TRBV12-5 and TRBJ1-5; D remains unclear. This CDR3 has 14 amino acids. V was pared by 4 bases and J by 7 bases, with 14 bases between. Germline V lookup: CDR1 LGHNT, CDR2 FRNRAP. The CDR3 loop is CASGSSGGWQPQHF. CDR3 nucleotides: TGTGCTAGTGGTTCCTCAGGCGGGTGGCAGCCCCAGCATTTT.

This chain connects TRBV18 to TRBJ1-2; no definite D call. Trimming took off 5 bases at V and 3 bases at J, with 16 bases between the two ends. Germline V gene lookup returns CDR1 KGHSH and CDR2 LQKENI. CDR3 size: 15 residues. The CDR3 is CASSSGTGDYYGYTF. The CDR3 DNA reads as TGTGCCAGCTCATCAGGCACGGGAGACTACTATGGCTACACCTTC.

This chain connects TRBV7-9 to TRBJ2-7; D is perhaps TRBD1 (6 bases). The CDR3 extends over 14 amino acids. CDR1 is SEHNR and CDR2 is FQNEAQ in the germline V gene (reference sequence). Trimming left V 5 bases short and J 2 bases short, with 13 bases between. The CDR3 is CASSANREPYEQYF. For the CDR3, the DNA is TGTGCCAGCAGCGCCAACAGGGAGCCCTACGAGCAGTACTTC. Using reference TRBV7-9 and TRBJ2-7 for the parts outside the CDR3, the full variable domain is DTGVSQNPRHKITKRGQNVTFRCDPISEHNRLYWYRQTLGQGPEFLTYFQNEAQLEKSRLLSDRFSAERPKGSFSTLEIQRTEQGDSAMYLCASSANREPYEQYFGPGTRLTVT.

This chain joins TRBV23-1 and TRBJ1-6, with D possibly matching TRBD1 (5 bases). Being an ORF, TRBV23-1 has a function that is uncertain. Between the trimmed V and J ends, which lost 4 bases and 7 bases, there was a span of 17 bases. This CDR3 region has 16 residues. The CDR3 sequence: CASSLGSGGLNSPLHF. DNA for the CDR3: TGCGCCAGCAGTCTCGGTTCCGGGGGACTAAATTCACCCCTCCACTTT.

The rearrangement uses TRBV5-6 and TRBJ1-1; D not resolved. There are 16 residues in the CDR3. Germline V gene sequence: CDR1 SGHDT, CDR2 YYEEEE. Trimming shortened V by 2 bases and J by 0 bases, and 14 bases separated the two germline ends. The CDR3 protein is CASSFWAATMNTEAFF. The CDR3 region has the DNA TGTGCCAGCAGCTTCTGGGCCGCAACGATGAACACTGAAGCTTTCTTT.

The genes are TRBV7-9 and TRBJ2-7, with a tentative D call TRBD1 (6 bases). Per germline, CDR1 SEHNR and CDR2 FQNEAQ (reference sequence). V lost 5 bases and J lost 1, with 12 bases in between. The CDR3 totals 14 residues. DNA of the CDR3: TGTGCCAGCAGCCGGGACACACTTTCCTACGAGCAGTACTTC. Translation gives CASSRDTLSYEQYF.

The chain recombines TRBV5-1 with TRBJ1-6; weak D call: TRBD1 (5 bases). Germline V gene sequence: CDR1 SGHRS, CDR2 YFSETQ. Trimming shortened V by 3 bases and J by 8 bases, and 9 bases separated the two germline ends. The CDR3 runs 13 residues. CDR3 sequence: CASSSLQDSPLHF. The CDR3 region has the DNA TGCGCCAGCAGCTCACTACAGGATTCACCCCTCCACTTT.

Regarding this clone: A much more abundant neighbour one base away suggests this may be a read error. The genes are TRBV6-2 or TRBV6-3 and TRBJ2-3; 13 bases are a match to TRBD2. The germline CDR1 and CDR2 sequences are MNHEY and SVGEGT. V was pared by 2 bases and J by 1 base, with 0 bases of the junction left unmatched. The CDR3 sequence is 16 residues long. CDR3 amino acids: CASSYTSGGGTDTQYF. The CDR3 DNA is TGTGCCAGCAGTTACACTAGCGGGGGGGGCACAGATACGCAGTATTTT.

This clone has a single count. This chain connects TRBV6-6 to TRBJ2-3, with TRBD1 matching over 7 bases. Germline CDR1 reads MNHNY; CDR2 reads SVGAGI (reference sequence). The junction had 10 bases not matched to a gene; V was cut back by 6 bases and J by 4 bases. This CDR3 is built from 15 residues. CDR3 region: CASSEIRGGADTQYF. DNA of the CDR3: TGTGCCAGCAGCGAAATTCGAGGGGGCGCAGATACGCAGTATTTT.

The rearrangement joins TRBV7-6 to TRBJ2-3; TRBD1 might be the D (6 bases). Per the germline V gene, CDR1 is SGHVS and CDR2 is FNYEAQ. Trimming left V 0 bases short and J 2 bases short, with 21 bases between. The CDR3 is 19 residues long. CDR3 nucleotides: TGTGCCAGCAGCTTAGCAGCAGGGGACACCCCAATATCCACAGATACGCAGTATTTT. This translates into CASSLAAGDTPISTDTQYF.

The chain joins TRBV2 to TRBJ1-6; 8 bases are a match to TRBD1. Germline trimming cut 7 bases from V and 6 bases from J; bases unmatched to any gene: 5. The CDR3 has 14 residues. Germline CDR1 and CDR2: SNHLY and FYNNEI. DNA of the CDR3: TGTGCCAGCACTGACAGGGGTTCTAATTCACCCCTCCACTTT. This encodes CASTDRGSNSPLHF.

The chain employs TRBV27 and TRBJ2-1, with a tentative D call TRBD2 (6 bases). V lost 6 bases, J lost 0 bases, and 12 bases lay in between. Per the germline V gene, CDR1 is MNHEY and CDR2 is SMNVEV (reference sequence). The CDR3 is 15 residues long. The CDR3 coding sequence is TGTGCCAGCAGCCAGGAGGGGAGCTCCTACAATGAGCAGTTCTTC. This encodes CASSQEGSSYNEQFF.

The chain employs TRBV6-1 and TRBJ1-6, with 7 bases lining up with TRBD1. CDR1 and CDR2 from the germline V gene are MNHNS and SASEGT. V dropped 0 bases and J dropped 4; count of bases not matched to a gene: 6. The CDR3 runs 17 residues. The CDR3 nucleotides read TGTGCCAGCAGTGAAGCGAGTCGGACAGGATATAATTCACCCCTCCACTTT. Translated: CASSEASRTGYNSPLHF.

The J gene is TRBJ2-1, the V gene TRBV4-2; D not resolved. Germline V gives CDR1 LGHNA, CDR2 YNFKEQ. V was trimmed by 0 bases and J by 0 bases, leaving 15 bases between them. This CDR3 is 18 amino acids long. The chain's CDR3 is CASSQDDGTHDSYNEQFF. In DNA form, the CDR3 reads TGTGCCAGCAGCCAAGATGACGGAACTCACGACTCCTACAATGAGCAGTTCTTC.

V usage is TRBV9 and J usage is TRBJ2-1, with D perhaps given as TRBD1 or TRBD2 (5 bases each). From germline, CDR1 is SGDLS and CDR2 YYNGEE. The V and J ends lost 0 bases and 5 bases respectively, with 6 bases between them. The CDR3 has 13 residues. This CDR3 is CASSVGGNNEQFF. In DNA form, the CDR3 reads TGTGCCAGCAGCGTAGGGGGGAACAATGAGCAGTTCTTC.

V gene TRBV9 combines with J gene TRBJ1-5; no clear D. Trimming stripped 3 bases from V and 0 bases from J, with 4 bases between. Germline V lookup: CDR1 SGDLS, CDR2 YYNGEE. CDR3 length: 13 residues. CDR3 sequence: CASSGGSNQPQHF. CDR3 nucleotide sequence: TGTGCCAGCAGCGGGGGTAGCAATCAGCCCCAGCATTTT. Full variable domain (outside the CDR3, taken from reference TRBV9 and TRBJ1-5): DSGVTQTPKHLITATGQRVTLRCSPRSGDLSVYWYQQSLDQGLQFLIQYYNGEERAKGNILERFSAQQFPDLHSELNLSSLELGDSALYFCASSGGSNQPQHFGDGTRLSIL.

The rearrangement uses TRBV28 and TRBJ2-6; D is undetermined. Trimming shortened V by 4 bases and J by 0 bases, and 7 bases separated the two germline ends. Germline lookup yields CDR1 MDHEN and CDR2 SYDVKM. The CDR3 sequence is 15 residues long. The CDR3: CASSYFPSGANVLTF. The CDR3 DNA sequence: TGTGCCAGCAGTTACTTTCCCTCTGGGGCCAACGTCCTGACTTTC.